The entry that follows covers one T cell receptor beta chain sequence. What it binds is not known. The time point: newly diagnosed GD, antithyroid drugs for less than 3 months. Extracted RNA from PBMCs served as the source of the TCR library. Building of the TCR beta libraries involved iRepertoire HTBI primers and Arm-PCR of CDR3 regions. TCRdb re-called the multiplex PCR reads through MiXCR, storing one row per CDR3 protein. Altogether about 540,000 distinct CDR3 sequences are present, roughly 13% being singletons, with the ten largest covering about 10%. These data are taken from a study of regulatory T cells in long-lasting Graves disease. General study results and limits: Persistent disease showed a preference for TRBV28, TRBJ1-2 and TRBJ2-5.

CDR3 size: 20 residues. V was clipped by 2 bases and J by 0 bases, with 20 bases between them. CDR1 MNHEY and CDR2 SVGAGI come from the germline V gene. This sample also appeared in a second study, on T cells in Graves' hyperthyroidism and ophthalmopathy. That paper adds: Researchers found most expanded thyroid clonotypes above 0.001 in blood as well.

The gene calls are TRBV6-5 and TRBJ1-6; the D is unclear. The source is a man aged 25-40 years with Graves disease. The sample here was peripheral blood mononuclear cells (PBMCs), taken at new diagnosis, from a patient treated with antithyroid drugs. CDR3 coding DNA: TGTGCCAGCAGTTACGGGCAGGACCACCGGCGAGTCTCCTATAATTCACCCCTCCACTTT. Encoded protein: CASSYGQDHRRVSYNSPLHF.